This T cell receptor beta chain appears in the sequencing data of a study of control samples from healthy donors and cancer patients. Here immunoSEQ multiplex PCR was the method, and the copy in TCRdb shows in-frame clones only, minus some. Here the sample spans about 120,000 clones, 89% being singletons. In germline, CDR1 is SGHAT, CDR2 FQNNGV. V lost 5 bases and J 10 bases, leaving 14 bases between the germline ends. This CDR3 is built from 12 residues. This clone was found once. Sequencing used blood. This chain uses TRBV11-2 with TRBJ1-1, with D tentatively TRBD1 (6 bases). The origin of this receptor is a man in his forties or fifties in good health. CDR3: CASSPARGRAFF. The CDR3 coding sequence is TGTGCCAGCAGCCCCGCCCGGGGGCGAGCTTTCTTT.